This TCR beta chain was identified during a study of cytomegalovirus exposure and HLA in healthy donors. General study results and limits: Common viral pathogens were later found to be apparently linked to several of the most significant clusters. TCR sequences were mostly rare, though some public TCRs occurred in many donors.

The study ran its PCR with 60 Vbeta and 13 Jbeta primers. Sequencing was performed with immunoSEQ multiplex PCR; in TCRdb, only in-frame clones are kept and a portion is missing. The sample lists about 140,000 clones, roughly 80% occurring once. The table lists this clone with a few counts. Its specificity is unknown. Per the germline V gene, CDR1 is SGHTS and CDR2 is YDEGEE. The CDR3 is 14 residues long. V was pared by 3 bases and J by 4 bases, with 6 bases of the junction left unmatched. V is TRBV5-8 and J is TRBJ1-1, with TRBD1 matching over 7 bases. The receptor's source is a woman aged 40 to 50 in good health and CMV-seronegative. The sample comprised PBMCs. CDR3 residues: CASSWGQSPTEAFF. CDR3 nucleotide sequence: TGTGCCAGCAGCTGGGGACAGTCTCCCACTGAAGCTTTCTTT.